The next 25 T cell receptor beta chains were all read from a single sample in a study of post-analysis software for immune sequencing data (dated by TCRdb to between 2015 and 2017). The method behind the library was PCR. TCRdb records Illumina HiSeq 2500 as the sequencer. To reduce PCR and sequencing biases, unique molecular identifiers were incorporated into the TCR beta cDNA libraries. The public reads were reanalyzed by TCRdb: fastp trimming at Q25, MiXCR alignment, in-frame beta chains only. Entries that share a CDR3 protein sequence are merged under the most common genes and DNA. This sample has about 800,000 distinct CDR3 sequences in its table, and 30% of those were observed once. Around 0.56% of the sample comes from the top ten. The antigens of these receptors remain unknown. The paper's findings and limits, for the study overall: Significantly higher frequencies in patients than in controls were found for a handful of TRBV segments, including TRBV5-6, TRBV5-1 and TRBV20-1.

Sequencing was done on a sample of blood. Receptor source: a girl aged 5 to 17 with multiple sclerosis.

This chain joins TRBV6-5 and TRBJ2-1, with D uncertain. V was shortened by 6 bases and J by 7 bases, with 16 bases between the two germline ends. The CDR3 spans 14 residues. Germline CDR1 is MNHEY and CDR2 is SVGAGI. The CDR3 reads CASSSLGLGNEQFF. The DNA for the CDR3 is TGTGCCAGCAGCAGTCTAGGCCTTGGGAATGAGCAGTTCTTC.

The J gene is TRBJ2-5, the V gene TRBV7-2; D might be TRBD2 (6 bases). Per germline, CDR1 SGHTA and CDR2 FQGNSA. CDR3 size: 17 residues. The ends were cut back, 5 bases at V and 11 bases at J, with 30 bases in the middle. CDR3: CASSLIPGDWTFYGQYF. The CDR3 bases are TGTGCCAGCAGCCTCATTCCGGGGGACTGGACTTTCTACGGGCAGTACTTC.

The rearrangement joins TRBV3-1 to TRBJ2-7, with a weak D call TRBD1 (5 bases). CDR1 LGHDT and CDR2 YNNKEL come from the germline V gene (reference sequence). This CDR3 is built from 15 residues. Deletions cut 0 bases from V and 3 bases from J, with 12 bases between. The CDR3 region is CASSQDNLRGYEQYF. The CDR3 nucleotides are TGTGCCAGCAGCCAAGATAATCTTAGGGGCTACGAGCAGTACTTC.

The chain uses TRBV5-5 and TRBJ2-5; D might be TRBD1 (6 bases). The CDR3 has 16 residues. From germline, CDR1 is SGHKS and CDR2 YYEKEE (reference sequence). The V gene lost 0 bases and the J gene lost 5 bases, with 17 bases spanning the gap. As DNA, the CDR3 is TGTGCCAGCAGCTTGGTGGGGGCCCTTACGGGGGAGACCCAGTACTTC. Its protein product is CASSLVGALTGETQYF.

About this clonotype: The junction does not match germline at one end; this may be a read error. The V call is TRBV7-2, the J call TRBJ2-1; 11 nucleotides align to TRBD2. Germline values: CDR1 SGHTA, CDR2 FQGNSA. CDR3 length: 16 amino acids. Written as DNA, the CDR3 is TGTGCCAGCAGCATAGCGGGAGGGCCGTCCTACAATGAGCAGTTCTTC. Amino acid sequence: CASSIAGGPSYNEQFF.

The chain has TRBV5-5 and TRBJ2-1; no clear D gene. V lost 4 bases, J lost 1 base, and 15 bases lay in between. This CDR3 is built from 16 residues. Germline V lookup: CDR1 SGHKS, CDR2 YYEKEE (reference sequence). The CDR3 nucleotides are TGTGCCAGCAGCGTGGCCACTCCCCAATCCTACAATGAGCAGTTCTTC. The encoded protein is CASSVATPQSYNEQFF.

The chain recombines TRBV20-1 with TRBJ1-5, with 8 bases lining up with TRBD1. The V gene end was trimmed by 6 bases and the J gene end by 0 bases; junction bases not matched to a gene: 4. Germline CDR1 reads DFQATT; CDR2 reads SNEGSKA (reference sequence). CDR3 length equals 14 residues. CDR3 bases: TGCAGTGCCCTTGACAGGGGTAGCAATCAGCCCCAGCATTTT. It translates to CSALDRGSNQPQHF.

This clonotype was seen just once. This may stem from a read error, because a much larger clone lies one nucleotide away. This chain joins TRBV7-2 and TRBJ1-5; no reliable D call. This CDR3 is built from 14 residues. With 3 bases removed from V and 1 base from J, the gap between germline ends came to 7 bases. Germline assignment: CDR1 SGHTA and CDR2 FQGNSA. CDR3 nucleotide sequence: TGTGCCAGCAGCTTGAGACGGAGCAATCAGCCCCAGCATTTT. It yields the protein CASSLRRSNQPQHF.

In this sample, this clonotype turned up a few times. J is TRBJ2-3 and V is TRBV19; 7 bases match TRBD2. Trimming took 2 bases from V and 2 from J; bases not matched to a gene: 10. Looked up from germline, CDR1 is LNHDA and CDR2 is SQIVND (reference sequence). The CDR3 extends over 17 amino acids. The CDR3 spells CASSITTDGRITDTQYF. The CDR3 DNA reads TGTGCCAGTAGTATAACCACGGACGGGAGGATCACAGATACGCAGTATTTT.

The chain combines TRBV9 with TRBJ2-5; 10 nucleotides agree with TRBD1. The end of the DNA is better explained by TRBJ2-7, so the J call may be wrong. Per the germline V gene, CDR1 is SGDLS and CDR2 is YYNGEE. The CDR3 consists of 14 residues. CDR3 amino acids: CASSPGTGDNEQYF. CDR3 sequence (DNA): TGTGCCAGCAGCCCCGGGACAGGGGATAACGAGCAGTACTTC.

This clonotype was detected a few times. The chain links TRBV3-1 to TRBJ1-2; unclear D gene. The V gene's germline CDR1 is LGHDT and CDR2 YNNKEL (reference sequence). This CDR3 spans 13 amino acids. Trimming took off 1 base at V and 0 bases at J, with 3 bases between the two ends. The chain's CDR3 is CASSQATNYGYTF. In DNA, the CDR3 is TGTGCCAGCAGCCAAGCGACTAACTATGGCTACACCTTC.

The V gene is TRBV20-1, the J gene TRBJ2-1, with a tentative D call TRBD2 (6 bases). The germline V and J ends were trimmed by 3 bases and 9 bases, with 21 bases remaining between them. Germline V gene data show CDR1 as DFQATT and CDR2 as SNEGSKA (reference sequence). CDR3 length equals 15 residues. The CDR3 coding sequence is TGCAGTGCTAGTAGGGCAAGCGGGCCCTTCGGTGAGCAGTTCTTC. Translating gives CSASRASGPFGEQFF.

The chain carries TRBV18 and TRBJ1-1; TRBD1 agrees at 8 bases. With V trimmed by 3 bases and J by 2 bases, 14 bases remained unmatched. The CDR3 consists of 18 residues. CDR1 KGHSH and CDR2 LQKENI come from the germline V gene. The CDR3 region is CASSPYTGGEVRNTEAFF. CDR3 coding DNA: TGTGCCAGCTCACCCTATACAGGGGGGGAAGTAAGAAACACTGAAGCTTTCTTT.

As concerns this clonotype: A much larger clone lies one base from this, so it may be a read error. The chain recombines TRBV9 with TRBJ2-6; D is perhaps TRBD1 or TRBD2 (7 bases each). The germline gives CDR1 SGDLS, CDR2 YYNGEE. The CDR3 is made up of 15 amino acids. The CDR3 sequence: CASTQRQGGANVRTF. The CDR3 DNA follows: TGTGCCAGCACCCAAAGACAGGGAGGGGCCAACGTCCGGACTTTC.

This chain links TRBV18 with TRBJ2-3; the D gene is possibly TRBD2 (7 bases). Germline V gene sequence: CDR1 KGHSH, CDR2 LQKENI. The CDR3 runs to 14 residues. Trimming pared 3 bases from V and 4 bases from J, leaving 11 bases between. The CDR3 region is CASSPGGGPDTQYF. The CDR3 region has the DNA TGTGCCAGCTCACCGGGCGGGGGCCCAGATACGCAGTATTTT.

This clonotype was found many times. The CDR3 DNA is TGTGCCAGCAGCTCGGGACAGGGGTTCAATGAGCAGTTCTTC. Translated, it gives CASSSGQGFNEQFF. The V gene is TRBV11-2, the J gene TRBJ2-1; 10 bases fit TRBD1. Germline V gives CDR1 SGHAT, CDR2 FQNNGV. The length of the CDR3 is 14 residues. V was pared by 4 bases and J by 6 bases, with 3 bases of the junction left unmatched.

This sequence joins TRBV5-1 and TRBJ2-1; TRBD2 matches at 7 bases. Trimming took 0 bases from V and 2 from J; bases not matched to a gene: 5. Per germline, CDR1 SGHRS and CDR2 YFSETQ. This CDR3 has 16 residues. CDR3 sequence reads: CASSLEPSGTYNEQFF. The CDR3 nucleotides read TGCGCCAGCAGCTTGGAACCTAGCGGCACCTACAATGAGCAGTTCTTC. The full variable domain, rest sourced from reference TRBV5-1 and TRBJ2-1, is KAGVTQTPRYLIKTRGQQVTLSCSPISGHRSVSWYQQTPGQGLQFLFEYFSETQRNKGNFPGRFSGRQFSNSRSEMNVSTLELGDSALYLCASSLEPSGTYNEQFFGPGTRLTVL.

The chain recombines TRBV6-5 with TRBJ2-4, with 7 bases aligning to TRBD1. The ends lost 6 bases at V and 12 bases at J; junction bases unmatched: 8. This CDR3 has 12 residues. In germline, CDR1 is MNHEY, CDR2 SVGAGI. The CDR3 loop reads CASSRTTGSQYF. CDR3 DNA: TGTGCCAGCAGCCGAACGACAGGGTCTCAGTACTTC.

V gene TRBV5-5 combines with J gene TRBJ1-5; no definite D call. Germline CDR1 reads SGHKS; CDR2 reads YYEKEE (reference sequence). Deletions cut 0 bases from V and 5 bases from J, with 15 bases between. The CDR3 spans 16 residues. The CDR3 nucleotides read TGTGCCAGCAGCTTGGCGCTCTTGGGGTCCTATCAGCCCCAGCATTTT. It is translated as CASSLALLGSYQPQHF.

As for this clonotype: At one boundary the junction diverges from the germline segment, which might be a read error. The chain combines TRBV28 with TRBJ2-6; tentatively, D is TRBD1 (5 bases). In germline, CDR1 is MDHEN, CDR2 SYDVKM. The CDR3 extends over 16 amino acids. The CDR3 region is CASSDHTSSGADVLTF. The CDR3 region has the DNA TGTGCCAGCAGCGACCATACGAGCTCTGGGGCCGACGTCCTGACTTTC.

The gene calls are TRBV5-1 and TRBJ1-2; 7 bases match TRBD1. The CDR3 runs 14 residues. V trimming: 6 bases; J trimming: 2 bases; junction bases outside the gene matches: 7. Per the germline V gene, CDR1 is SGHRS and CDR2 is YFSETQ. CDR3 sequence (DNA): TGCGCCAGCAAAGATGTAGGGGGCAACTATGGCTACACCTTC. Encoded protein: CASKDVGGNYGYTF. The full variable domain, with the rest looked up from reference TRBV5-1 and TRBJ1-2, is KAGVTQTPRYLIKTRGQQVTLSCSPISGHRSVSWYQQTPGQGLQFLFEYFSETQRNKGNFPGRFSGRQFSNSRSEMNVSTLELGDSALYLCASKDVGGNYGYTFGSGTRLTVV.

This clonotype has a handful of counts. The rearrangement links TRBV29-1 to TRBJ2-7, with D possibly matching TRBD1 (7 bases). The better agreement between TRBJ2-5 and the DNA end casts doubt on the J call. Germline loops: CDR1 SQVTM, CDR2 ANQGSEA. The CDR3 has 13 residues. This chain's CDR3 is CSGGTAEGETQYF. For the CDR3, the DNA is TGCAGCGGCGGGACAGCTGAGGGGGAGACCCAGTACTTC.

The V and J genes are TRBV7-9 and TRBJ2-1; TRBD2 agrees at 9 bases. Trimming at V came to 4 bases and at J to 4 bases, leaving 5 bases not matched to a gene. From germline, CDR1 is SEHNR and CDR2 FQNEAQ (reference sequence). This CDR3 contains 15 residues. This CDR3 reads CASSSYAGGYNEQFF. CDR3 sequence (DNA): TGTGCCAGCAGCTCATATGCGGGGGGGTACAATGAGCAGTTCTTC.

This clonotype appeared a few times. The rearrangement uses TRBV7-9 and TRBJ2-1; weak D call: TRBD2 (5 bases). Germline V gives CDR1 SEHNR, CDR2 FQNEAQ (reference sequence). V was clipped by 0 bases and J by 9 bases, with 9 bases between them. The CDR3 totals 13 residues. CDR3 residues: CASSLARASEQFF. The CDR3 nucleotides are TGTGCCAGCAGCTTAGCGCGGGCGAGTGAGCAGTTCTTC.

J is TRBJ2-7 and V is TRBV28; the match to TRBD2 covers 7 bases. CDR3 length: 15 residues. Per germline, CDR1 MDHEN and CDR2 SYDVKM. The V segment lost 6 bases and the J segment 3 bases; nucleotides outside the gene matches: 11. CDR3 sequence reads: CASSRAGVGFYEQYF. Written as DNA, the CDR3 is TGTGCCAGCAGCCGTGCGGGGGTGGGCTTCTACGAGCAGTACTTC.